This record covers a single TCR beta chain. This clonotype was found once. Its antigen remains unidentified. One base away there is no much larger clone; base qualities are not given. One read alone is a weak basis. The sample belongs to a study of tumor and adjacent non-tumor tissue in lung cancer (dated by TCRdb to the late 2010s). Regarding the research as a whole: The cohort included more than 9 adenocarcinoma, a couple of squamous cell carcinoma and 1 small cell lung cancer patients. Among the 15 or so patients, ages ranged from about 30 to 85 years, some ten were men and 5 were women, and disease was TNM stage I to III. Sequencing produced fewer than 150,000,000 productive TCRbeta reads in total, an average of about 4.2 million reads per sample. Bulk TCRbeta repertoires were compared between lung tumor tissue and matched distant non-tumor lung tissue obtained from more than 12 lung cancer patients. TCRbeta CDR3 sequencing was performed on roughly 32 paired specimens, with one tumor sample and one normal lung sample collected per patient.

Unmatched junction bases come to 9, with V trimmed by 4 bases and J by 6 bases. Sequences MNHEY (CDR1) and SVGAGI (CDR2) are obtained from the germline V gene. There are 17 amino acids in the CDR3, from cysteine to phenylalanine inclusive. Only the CDR3 portion is preserved as DNA: 51 bases, with reading frame beginning at the first base. Paper-wide results and their limitations: Peripheral blood was not sequenced, so blood TCRbeta repertoires were not examined in the lung cancer patients of the study. Tumor tissue showed significantly greater TCR diversity (inverse Simpson) than normal lung tissue (about 400 vs 180, P = 0.0075, Mann-Whitney U test). Only roughly 14 patients were in the cohort, and the authors stated that larger samples and more detailed clinical data are needed. The sequencing platform is not named in the methods, and unique molecular identifiers are not mentioned. A significantly larger cumulative share of the repertoire was made up by the top 100 clones in normal lung than in tumor tissue. TCR diversity was significantly higher in younger patients, and higher tumor TCR diversity was associated with shorter overall and disease-free survival.

RNA was isolated from bulk, unsorted tissue, and RNA quality was assessed with a NanoDrop ND-1000 and an Agilent 2100. Donors were newly diagnosed lung cancer patients admitted for thoracic surgery in China between August and November 2014, without prior chemotherapy. The study excluded patients who had received radiotherapy or chemotherapy before or who had another cancer at the same time. Surgical tissue pieces of 1-2 cm3 were preserved in RNAlater solution and were kept at -80 degrees C until use. Library preparation was by multiplex PCR. Reads for this sample came from an Illumina HiSeq 2500. TCRbeta libraries were constructed through three rounds of nested PCR with primers (Table S4) according to protocols adapted from ARM-PCR. Before sequencing, PCR products of 200-500 bp were excised from the gel and purified with the QIAquick gel extraction kit. On the study's bioinformatics: Reads were cleaned with Trimmomatic, merged with FLASH into complete CDR3 sequences, and assigned to V(D)J germline segments with MiTCR. Clonal diversity was computed as the inverse Simpson's index with VDJtools. A read counted as productive if the sequence was in-frame and lacked a premature stop codon. The public reads were run again by TCRdb, first through fastp at Q25 and then through MiXCR, and only productive beta chains were kept. CDR3 protein sequences are deduplicated, and each keeps its most common genes and DNA. The V and J calls follow TCRdb's processing rather than the paper's. This sample lists about 200,000 distinct CDR3 sequences; approximately 74% were detected once. Of the sample, around 27% is held by the ten largest clones.

The V and J genes are TRBV6-5 and TRBJ2-6, and 10 junction bases match TRBD1. Material for sequencing was lung tumor tissue. This sequence originates from a man in his 60s with non-small cell lung cancer. The DNA reads TGTGCCAGCAGTTTCGGGACAGGGGACTCAGTGGCCAACGTCCTGACTTTC. Its coded protein is CASSFGTGDSVANVLTF.